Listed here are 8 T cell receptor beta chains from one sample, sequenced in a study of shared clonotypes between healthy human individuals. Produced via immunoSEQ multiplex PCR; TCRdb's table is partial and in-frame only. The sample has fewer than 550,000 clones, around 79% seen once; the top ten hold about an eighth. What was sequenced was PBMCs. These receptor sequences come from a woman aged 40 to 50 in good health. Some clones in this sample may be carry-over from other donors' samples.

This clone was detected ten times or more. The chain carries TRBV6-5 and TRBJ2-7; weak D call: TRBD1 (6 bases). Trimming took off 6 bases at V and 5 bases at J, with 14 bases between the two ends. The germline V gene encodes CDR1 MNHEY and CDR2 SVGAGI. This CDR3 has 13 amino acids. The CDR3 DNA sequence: TGTGCCAGCAGGCAGGCAGGGGTCCACGAGCAGTACTTC. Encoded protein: CASRQAGVHEQYF.

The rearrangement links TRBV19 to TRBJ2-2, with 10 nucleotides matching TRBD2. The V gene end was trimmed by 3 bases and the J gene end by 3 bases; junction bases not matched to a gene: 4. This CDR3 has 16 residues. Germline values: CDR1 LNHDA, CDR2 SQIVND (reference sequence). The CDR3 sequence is CASSIGLAGDTGELFF. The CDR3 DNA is TGTGCCAGTAGTATCGGGCTAGCGGGAGACACCGGGGAGCTGTTTTTT.

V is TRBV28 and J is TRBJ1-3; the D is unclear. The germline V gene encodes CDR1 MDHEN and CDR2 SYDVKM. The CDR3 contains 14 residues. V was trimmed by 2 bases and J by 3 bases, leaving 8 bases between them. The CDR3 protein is CASSLHGLGNTIYF. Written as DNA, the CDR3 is TGTGCCAGCAGTTTACATGGGCTTGGAAACACCATATATTTT.

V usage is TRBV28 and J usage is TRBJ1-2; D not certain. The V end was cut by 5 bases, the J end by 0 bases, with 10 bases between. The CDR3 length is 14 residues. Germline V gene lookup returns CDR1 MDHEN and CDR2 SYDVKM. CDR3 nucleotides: TGTGCCAGCAGTAGAGTACAAGCTAACTATGGCTACACCTTC. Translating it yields CASSRVQANYGYTF.

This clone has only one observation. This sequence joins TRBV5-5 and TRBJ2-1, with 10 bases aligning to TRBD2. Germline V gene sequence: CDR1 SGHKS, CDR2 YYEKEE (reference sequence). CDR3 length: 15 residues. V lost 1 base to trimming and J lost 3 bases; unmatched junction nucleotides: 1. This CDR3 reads CASSLLAGVYNEQFF. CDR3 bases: TGTGCCAGCAGCTTGCTAGCGGGAGTCTACAATGAGCAGTTCTTC.

The CDR3 DNA follows: TGCGCCAGCCATGGCGGGGGAAGCAACACTGAAGCTTTCTTT. It codes for CASHGGGSNTEAFF. This chain joins TRBV5-1 and TRBJ1-1; D perhaps matches TRBD1 (5 bases). The length of the CDR3 is 14 residues. Germline V gene sequence: CDR1 SGHRS, CDR2 YFSETQ. V was shortened by 7 bases and J by 2 bases, with 15 bases between the two germline ends.

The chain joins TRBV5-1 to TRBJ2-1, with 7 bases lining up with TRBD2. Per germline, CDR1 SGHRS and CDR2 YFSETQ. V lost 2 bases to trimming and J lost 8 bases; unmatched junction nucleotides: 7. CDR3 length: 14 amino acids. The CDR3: CASSFQGDYDEQFF. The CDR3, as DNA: TGCGCCAGCAGCTTCCAAGGGGACTATGATGAGCAGTTCTTC.

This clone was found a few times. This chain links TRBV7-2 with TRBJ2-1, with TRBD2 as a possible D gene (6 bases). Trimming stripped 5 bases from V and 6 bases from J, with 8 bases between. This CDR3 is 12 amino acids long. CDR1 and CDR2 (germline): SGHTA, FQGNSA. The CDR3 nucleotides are TGTGCCAGCAGCCTGACTAGCAATGAGCAGTTCTTC. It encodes CASSLTSNEQFF. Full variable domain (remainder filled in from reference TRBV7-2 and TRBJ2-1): GAGVSQSPSNKVTEKGKDVELRCDPISGHTALYWYRQSLGQGLEFLIYFQGNSAPDKSGLPSDRFSAERTGGSVSTLTIQRTQQEDSAVYLCASSLTSNEQFFGPGTRLTVL.